A single T cell receptor (beta chain) is shown here with its context. These data are taken from a study of T-cell memory formation after mild COVID-19. TCRdb reprocessed the 5' RACE reads with MiXCR, giving one entry per CDR3 protein. The profile shows roughly 110,000 distinct CDR3 sequences, approximately 15% of them singletons. Unmatched junction bases numbered 7, after V lost 1 base and J lost 5 bases. This CDR3 has 16 amino acids. This chain links TRBV12-3 or TRBV12-4 with TRBJ2-5; 10 bases are a match to TRBD1. The TCR originated in an adult woman who had mild COVID-19 (a few samples of this study predate the infection). Cell type and time point are not known. The specimen was PBMCs or a T cell subset sorted from them (not recorded which). The DNA of the CDR3 is TGTGCCAGCAGTTTAGAGGGACAGGGGTGGGTGGAGACCCAGTACTTC. Amino acid sequence: CASSLEGQGWVETQYF.